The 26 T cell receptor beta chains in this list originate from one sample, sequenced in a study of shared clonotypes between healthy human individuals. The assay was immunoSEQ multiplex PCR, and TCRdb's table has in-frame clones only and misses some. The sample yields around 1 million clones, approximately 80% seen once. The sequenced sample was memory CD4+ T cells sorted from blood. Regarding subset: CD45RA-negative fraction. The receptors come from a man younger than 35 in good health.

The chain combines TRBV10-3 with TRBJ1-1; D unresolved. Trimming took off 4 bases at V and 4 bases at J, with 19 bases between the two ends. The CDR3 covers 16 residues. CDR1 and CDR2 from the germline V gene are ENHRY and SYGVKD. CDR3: CAISAGSSLKGTEAFF. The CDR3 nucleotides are TGTGCCATCAGTGCGGGCAGCTCTCTTAAGGGCACTGAAGCTTTCTTT.

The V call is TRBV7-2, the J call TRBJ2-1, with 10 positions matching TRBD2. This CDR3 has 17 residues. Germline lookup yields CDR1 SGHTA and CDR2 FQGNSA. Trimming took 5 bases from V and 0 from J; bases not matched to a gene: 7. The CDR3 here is CASSPRTSGSSYNEQFF. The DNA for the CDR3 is TGTGCCAGCAGCCCAAGGACTAGCGGAAGCTCCTACAATGAGCAGTTCTTC.

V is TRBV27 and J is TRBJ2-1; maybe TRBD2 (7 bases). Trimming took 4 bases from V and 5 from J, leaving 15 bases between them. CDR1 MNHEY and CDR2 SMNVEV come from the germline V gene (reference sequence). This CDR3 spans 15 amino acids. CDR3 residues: CASSSAGANDNEQFF. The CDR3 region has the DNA TGTGCCAGCAGTTCGGCGGGGGCTAATGACAATGAGCAGTTCTTC.

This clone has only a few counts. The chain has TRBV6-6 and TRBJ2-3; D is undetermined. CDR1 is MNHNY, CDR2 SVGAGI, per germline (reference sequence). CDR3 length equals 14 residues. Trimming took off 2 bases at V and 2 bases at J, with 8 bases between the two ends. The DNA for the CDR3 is TGTGCCAGCAGTTACGGTTGGGACACAGATACGCAGTATTTT. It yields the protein CASSYGWDTDTQYF.

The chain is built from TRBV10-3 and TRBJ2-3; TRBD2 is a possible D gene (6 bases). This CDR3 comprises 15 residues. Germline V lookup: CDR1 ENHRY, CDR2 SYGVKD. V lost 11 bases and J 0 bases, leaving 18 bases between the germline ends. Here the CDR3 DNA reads TGTGCCGTTCAAATGCGGGATCTAAGCACAGATACGCAGTATTTT. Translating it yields CAVQMRDLSTDTQYF.

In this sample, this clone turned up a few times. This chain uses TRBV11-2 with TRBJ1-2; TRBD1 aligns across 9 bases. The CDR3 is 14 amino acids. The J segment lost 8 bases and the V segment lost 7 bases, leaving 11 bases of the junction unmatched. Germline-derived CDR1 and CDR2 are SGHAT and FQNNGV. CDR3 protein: CASTTQGAHSGYTF. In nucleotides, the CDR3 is TGTGCCAGCACCACACAGGGGGCGCATTCGGGCTACACCTTC. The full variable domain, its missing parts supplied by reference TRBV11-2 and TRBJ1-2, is EAGVAQSPRYKIIEKRQSVAFWCNPISGHATLYWYQQILGQGPKLLIQFQNNGVVDDSQLPKDRFSAERLKGVDSTLKIQPAKLEDSAVYLCASTTQGAHSGYTFGSGTRLTVV.

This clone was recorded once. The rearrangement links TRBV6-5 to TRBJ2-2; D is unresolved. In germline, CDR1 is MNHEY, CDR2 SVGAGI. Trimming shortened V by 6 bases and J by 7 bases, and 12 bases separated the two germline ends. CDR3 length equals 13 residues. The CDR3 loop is CASSPRSLGELFF. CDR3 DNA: TGTGCCAGCAGCCCTAGGAGTCTCGGGGAGCTGTTTTTT.

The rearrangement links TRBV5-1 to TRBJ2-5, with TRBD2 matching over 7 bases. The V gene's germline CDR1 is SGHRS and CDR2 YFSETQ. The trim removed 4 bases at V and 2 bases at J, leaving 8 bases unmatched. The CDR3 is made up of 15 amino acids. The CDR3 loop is CASSPLGLGQETQYF. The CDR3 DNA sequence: TGCGCCAGCAGCCCCCTTGGACTAGGGCAAGAGACCCAGTACTTC.

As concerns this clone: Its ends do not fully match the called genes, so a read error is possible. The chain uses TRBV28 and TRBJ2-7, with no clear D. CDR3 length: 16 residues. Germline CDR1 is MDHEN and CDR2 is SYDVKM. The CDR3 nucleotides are TGTGCCAGCGGTTTATTCGCAGTTACCGTTTCCTACGAGCAGTACTTC. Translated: CASGLFAVTVSYEQYF.

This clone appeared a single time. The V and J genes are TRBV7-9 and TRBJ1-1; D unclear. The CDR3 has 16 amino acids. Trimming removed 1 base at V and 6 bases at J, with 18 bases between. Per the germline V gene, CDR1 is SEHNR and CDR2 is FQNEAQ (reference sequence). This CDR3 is CASSLGWAFQRAEAFF. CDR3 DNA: TGTGCCAGCAGCTTAGGATGGGCGTTCCAACGGGCTGAAGCTTTCTTT. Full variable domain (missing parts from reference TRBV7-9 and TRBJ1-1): DTGVSQNPRHKITKRGQNVTFRCDPISEHNRLYWYRQTLGQGPEFLTYFQNEAQLEKSRLLSDRFSAERPKGSFSTLEIQRTEQGDSAMYLCASSLGWAFQRAEAFFGQGTRLTVV.

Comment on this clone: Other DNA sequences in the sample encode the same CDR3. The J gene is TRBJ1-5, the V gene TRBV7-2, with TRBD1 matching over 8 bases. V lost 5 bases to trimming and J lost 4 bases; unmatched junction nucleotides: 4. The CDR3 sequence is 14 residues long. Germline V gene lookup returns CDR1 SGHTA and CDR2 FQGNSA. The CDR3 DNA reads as TGTGCCAGCAGCCCGCGGACAGGGAATCAGCCCCAGCATTTT. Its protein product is CASSPRTGNQPQHF.

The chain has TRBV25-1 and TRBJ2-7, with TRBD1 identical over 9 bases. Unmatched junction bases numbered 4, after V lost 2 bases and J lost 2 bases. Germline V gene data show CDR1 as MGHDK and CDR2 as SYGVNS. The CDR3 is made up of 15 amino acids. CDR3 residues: CASSELGTGPYEQYF. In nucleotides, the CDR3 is TGTGCCAGCAGTGAACTAGGGACAGGGCCCTACGAGCAGTACTTC.

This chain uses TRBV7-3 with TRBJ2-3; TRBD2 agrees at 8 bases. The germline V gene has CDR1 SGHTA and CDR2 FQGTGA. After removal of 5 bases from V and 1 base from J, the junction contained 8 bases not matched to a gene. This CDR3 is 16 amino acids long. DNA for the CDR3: TGTGCCAGCAGCCTCCGGCCGGGACTAGGCACAGATACGCAGTATTTT. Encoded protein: CASSLRPGLGTDTQYF. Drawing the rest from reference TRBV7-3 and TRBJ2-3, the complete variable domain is GAGVSQTPSNKVTEKGKYVELRCDPISGHTALYWYRQSLGQGPEFLIYFQGTGAADDSGLPNDRFFAVRPEGSVSTLKIQRTERGDSAVYLCASSLRPGLGTDTQYFGPGTRLTVL.

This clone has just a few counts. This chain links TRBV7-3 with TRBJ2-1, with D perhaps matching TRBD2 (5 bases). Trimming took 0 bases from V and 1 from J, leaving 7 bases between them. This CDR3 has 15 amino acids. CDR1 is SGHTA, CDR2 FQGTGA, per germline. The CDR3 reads CASSLTAGSYNEQFF. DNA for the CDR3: TGTGCCAGCAGCTTAACGGCGGGTTCCTACAATGAGCAGTTCTTC.

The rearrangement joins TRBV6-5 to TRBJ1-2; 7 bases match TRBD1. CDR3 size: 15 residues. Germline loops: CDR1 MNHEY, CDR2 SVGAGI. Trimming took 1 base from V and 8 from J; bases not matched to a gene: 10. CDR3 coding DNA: TGTGCCAGCAGTTACTACCGGGACAGCCTGGAGGGCTACACCTTC. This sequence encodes CASSYYRDSLEGYTF.

CDR3: CASSPTQEIYGYTF. The CDR3 bases are TGCGCCAGCAGCCCTACGCAGGAGATCTATGGCTACACCTTC. The chain employs TRBV4-1 and TRBJ1-2; no clear D gene. Between the trimmed V and J ends, which lost 4 bases and 4 bases, there was a span of 13 bases. This CDR3 is 14 amino acids long. Per germline, CDR1 MGHRA and CDR2 YSYEKL.

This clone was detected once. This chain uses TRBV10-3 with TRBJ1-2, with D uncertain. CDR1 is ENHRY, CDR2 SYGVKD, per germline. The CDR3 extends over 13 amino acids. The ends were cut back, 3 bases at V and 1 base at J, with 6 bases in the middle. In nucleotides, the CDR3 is TGTGCCATCAGTGACCTTCATAACTATGGCTACACCTTC. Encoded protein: CAISDLHNYGYTF.

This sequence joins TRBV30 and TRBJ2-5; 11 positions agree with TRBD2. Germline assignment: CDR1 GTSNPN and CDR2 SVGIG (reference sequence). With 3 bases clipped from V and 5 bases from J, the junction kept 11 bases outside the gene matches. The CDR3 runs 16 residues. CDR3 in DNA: TGTGCCTGGAGGCTAGCGGGAGGCCTCCAGCGGGAGACCCAGTACTTC. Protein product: CAWRLAGGLQRETQYF.

CDR3 in DNA: TGTGCCAGCAGTGAATCAGGGGTAGCGGGGGTTAGATACAATGAGCAGTTCTTC. Its translation: CASSESGVAGVRYNEQFF. The chain links TRBV25-1 to TRBJ2-1, with 9 bases aligning to TRBD2. The J segment lost 4 bases and the V segment lost 1 base, leaving 11 bases of the junction unmatched. The CDR3 sequence is 18 residues long. Germline CDR1 MGHDK, CDR2 SYGVNS.

The CDR3 sequence: CASSPTESSTDTQYF. The CDR3 nucleotides are TGTGCCAGCAGCCCGACAGAGTCTAGCACAGATACGCAGTATTTT. The chain uses TRBV5-4 and TRBJ2-3; tentatively, D is TRBD1 (5 bases). Germline V gene lookup returns CDR1 SGHNT and CDR2 YYREEE (reference sequence). The CDR3 extends over 15 amino acids. Trimming pared 4 bases from V and 0 bases from J, leaving 12 bases between.

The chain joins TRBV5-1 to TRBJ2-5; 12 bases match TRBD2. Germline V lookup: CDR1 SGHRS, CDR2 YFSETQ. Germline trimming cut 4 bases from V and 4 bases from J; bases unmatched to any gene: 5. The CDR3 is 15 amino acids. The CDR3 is CASSGLLAGGETQYF. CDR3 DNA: TGCGCCAGCAGCGGGCTACTAGCGGGAGGAGAGACCCAGTACTTC.

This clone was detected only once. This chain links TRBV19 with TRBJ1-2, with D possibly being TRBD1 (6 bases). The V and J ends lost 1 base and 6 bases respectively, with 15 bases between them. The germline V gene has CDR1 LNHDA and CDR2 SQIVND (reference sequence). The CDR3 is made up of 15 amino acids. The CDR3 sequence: CASSIGGTLTHGYTF. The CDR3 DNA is TGTGCCAGTAGTATAGGTGGGACACTCACACATGGCTACACCTTC.

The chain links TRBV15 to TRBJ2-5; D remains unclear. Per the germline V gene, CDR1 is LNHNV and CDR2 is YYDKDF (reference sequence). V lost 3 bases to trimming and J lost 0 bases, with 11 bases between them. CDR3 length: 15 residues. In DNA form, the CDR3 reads TGTGCCACCAGCAGCCCCGACCAGTACCAAGAGACCCAGTACTTC. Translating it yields CATSSPDQYQETQYF.

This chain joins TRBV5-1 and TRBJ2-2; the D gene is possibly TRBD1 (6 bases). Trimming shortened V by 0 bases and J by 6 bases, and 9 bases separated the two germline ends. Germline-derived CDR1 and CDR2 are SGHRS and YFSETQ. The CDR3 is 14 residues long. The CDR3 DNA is TGCGCCAGCAGCTTGGCTAGGACAGCCGGGGAGCTGTTTTTT. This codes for CASSLARTAGELFF.

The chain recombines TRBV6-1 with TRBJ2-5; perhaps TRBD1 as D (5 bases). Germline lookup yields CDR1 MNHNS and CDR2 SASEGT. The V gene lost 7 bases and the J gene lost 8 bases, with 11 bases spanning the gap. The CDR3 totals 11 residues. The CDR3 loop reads CASNSQGTQYF. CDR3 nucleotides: TGTGCCAGCAACTCCCAGGGAACCCAGTACTTC.

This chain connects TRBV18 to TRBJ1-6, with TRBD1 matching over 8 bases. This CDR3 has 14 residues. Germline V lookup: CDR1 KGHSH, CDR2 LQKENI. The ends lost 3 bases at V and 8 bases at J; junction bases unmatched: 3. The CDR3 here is CASSPTGDHSPLHF. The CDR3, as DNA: TGTGCCAGCTCACCGACAGGGGATCATTCACCCCTCCACTTT.